This T cell receptor (beta chain) is drawn from a study of lymphopenia after photon versus proton radiotherapy. About this clone: Antigen specificity is unknown.

V was clipped by 7 bases and J by 6 bases, with 15 bases between them. The CDR3 has 13 residues. The germline V gene has CDR1 ENHRY and CDR2 SYGVKD. Overall study findings and caveats: After the lymphocyte nadir, photon-treated repertoires showed oligoclonal expansion, especially of CD8+ Temra cells. Proton therapy kept repertoires fairly stable, unlike photons, which gained effector/memory cells. In patients who died, overall survival fell as post-nadir TCR diversity dropped more. Better survival with proton therapy was suggested as possible, not demonstrated.

Method: immunoSEQ multiplex PCR; TCRdb's copy keeps in-frame clones and lacks some. The table includes 40,000 or so clones, roughly nine tenths detected once. The material was peripheral blood, obtained from a patient treated with photon-based radiotherapy. The TCR originated in a man in his 60s with cholangiocarcinoma. This rearrangement joins TRBV10-3 to TRBJ1-2; D remains ambiguous. This CDR3 is CAINQLGGNGYTF. CDR3 sequence (DNA): TGTGCCATCAACCAACTCGGTGGGAATGGCTACACCTTC.